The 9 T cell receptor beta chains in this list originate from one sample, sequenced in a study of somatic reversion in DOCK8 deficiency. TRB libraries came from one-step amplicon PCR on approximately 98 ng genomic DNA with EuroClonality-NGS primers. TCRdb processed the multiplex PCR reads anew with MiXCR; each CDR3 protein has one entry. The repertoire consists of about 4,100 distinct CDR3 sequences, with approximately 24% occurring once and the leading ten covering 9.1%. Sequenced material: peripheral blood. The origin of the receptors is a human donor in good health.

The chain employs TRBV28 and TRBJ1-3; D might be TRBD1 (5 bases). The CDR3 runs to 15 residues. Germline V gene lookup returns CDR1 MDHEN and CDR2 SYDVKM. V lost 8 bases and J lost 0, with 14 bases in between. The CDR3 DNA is TGTGCCAGCGTGGGACGCCCGAGCTCTGGAAACACCATATATTTT. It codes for CASVGRPSSGNTIYF. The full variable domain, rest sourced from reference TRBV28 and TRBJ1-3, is DVKVTQSSRYLVKRTGEKVFLECVQDMDHENMFWYRQDPGLGLRLIYFSYDVKMKEKGDIPEGYSVSREKKERFSLILESASTNQTSMYLCASVGRPSSGNTIYFGEGSWLTVV.

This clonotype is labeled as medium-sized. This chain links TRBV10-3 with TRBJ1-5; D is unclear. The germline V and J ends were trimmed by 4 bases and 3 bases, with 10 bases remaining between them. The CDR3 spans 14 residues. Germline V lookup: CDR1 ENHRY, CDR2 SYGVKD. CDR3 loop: CAISAAGVNQPQHF. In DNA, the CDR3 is TGTGCCATCAGTGCGGCTGGGGTCAATCAGCCCCAGCATTTT.

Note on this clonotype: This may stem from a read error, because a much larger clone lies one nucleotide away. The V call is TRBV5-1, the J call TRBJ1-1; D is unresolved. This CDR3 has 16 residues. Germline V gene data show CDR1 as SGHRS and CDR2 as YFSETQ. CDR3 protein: CAGSADLGNRDTEAFF. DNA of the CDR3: TGCGCCGGCAGCGCCGACCTGGGGAACCGGGACACTGAAGCTTTCTTT.

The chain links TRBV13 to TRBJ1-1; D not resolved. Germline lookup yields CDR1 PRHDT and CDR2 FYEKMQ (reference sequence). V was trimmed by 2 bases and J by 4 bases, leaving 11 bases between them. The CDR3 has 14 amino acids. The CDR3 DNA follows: TGTGCCAGCAGCTTAACGGGTGGGAGCACTGAAGCTTTCTTT. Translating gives CASSLTGGSTEAFF.

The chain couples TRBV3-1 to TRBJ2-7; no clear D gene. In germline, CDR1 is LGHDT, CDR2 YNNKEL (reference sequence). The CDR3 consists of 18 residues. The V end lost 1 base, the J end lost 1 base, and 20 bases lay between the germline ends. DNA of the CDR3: TGTGCCAGCAGCCAAGCGGACCTATATCTTATGGGGTCCTACGAGCAGTACTTC. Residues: CASSQADLYLMGSYEQYF.

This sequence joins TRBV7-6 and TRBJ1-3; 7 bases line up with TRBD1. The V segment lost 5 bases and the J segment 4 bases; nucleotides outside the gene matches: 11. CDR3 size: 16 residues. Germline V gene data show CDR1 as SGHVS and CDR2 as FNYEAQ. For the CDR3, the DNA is TGTGCCAGCAGCACGAGACAGGGAGAGGGAGGAAACACCATATATTTT. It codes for CASSTRQGEGGNTIYF.

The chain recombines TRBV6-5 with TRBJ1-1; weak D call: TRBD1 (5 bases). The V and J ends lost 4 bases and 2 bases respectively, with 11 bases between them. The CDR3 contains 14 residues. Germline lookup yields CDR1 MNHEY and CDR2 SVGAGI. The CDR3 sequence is CASSFGTGNTEAFF. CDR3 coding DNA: TGTGCCAGCAGTTTTGGTACAGGTAACACTGAAGCTTTCTTT.

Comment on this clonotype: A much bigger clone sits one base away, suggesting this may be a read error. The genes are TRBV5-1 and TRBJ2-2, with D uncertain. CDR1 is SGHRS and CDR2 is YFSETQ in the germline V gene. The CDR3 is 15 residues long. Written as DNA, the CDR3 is TGCCCCAGCAGCTTGGCAGGTTCTAACACCGGGGAGCTGTTTTTT. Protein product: CPSSLAGSNTGELFF.

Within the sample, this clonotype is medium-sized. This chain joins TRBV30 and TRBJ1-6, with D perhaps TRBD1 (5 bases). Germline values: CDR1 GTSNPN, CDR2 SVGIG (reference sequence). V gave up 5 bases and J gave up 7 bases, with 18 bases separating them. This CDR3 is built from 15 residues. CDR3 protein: CAWQPRGGPNSPLHF. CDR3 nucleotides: TGTGCCTGGCAACCTCGCGGGGGTCCAAATTCACCCCTCCACTTT.